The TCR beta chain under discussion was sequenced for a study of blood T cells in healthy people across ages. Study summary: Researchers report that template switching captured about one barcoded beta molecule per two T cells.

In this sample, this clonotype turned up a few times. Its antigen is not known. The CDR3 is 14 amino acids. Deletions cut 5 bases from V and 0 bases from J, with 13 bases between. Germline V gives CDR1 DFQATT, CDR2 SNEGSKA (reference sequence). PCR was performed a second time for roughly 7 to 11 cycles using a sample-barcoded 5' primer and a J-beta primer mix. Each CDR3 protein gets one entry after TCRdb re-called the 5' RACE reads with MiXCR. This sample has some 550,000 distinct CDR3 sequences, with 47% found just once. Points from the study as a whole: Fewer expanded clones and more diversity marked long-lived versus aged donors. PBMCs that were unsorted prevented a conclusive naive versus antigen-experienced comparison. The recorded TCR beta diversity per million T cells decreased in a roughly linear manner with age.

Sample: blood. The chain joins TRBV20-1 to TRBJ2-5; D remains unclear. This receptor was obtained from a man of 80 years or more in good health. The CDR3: CSAETSSNQETQYF. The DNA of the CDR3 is TGCAGTGCTGAAACCTCGTCCAACCAAGAGACCCAGTACTTC.